This T cell receptor beta chain originates from a study of blood T cell repertoires in COVID-19 (TCRdb year 2020). Turning to the overall study: Samples from collaborators originated in the United States, Italy and Spain and spanned both the acute and convalescent phases of COVID-19. Samples came from the ongoing ImmuneRACE study (first 160 participants) plus 1,254 subjects from 6 global collaborators. HLA class I and class II types, where available, came from metadata supplied by the sample provider rather than from assay-based typing. The material from the prospective study consisted of cDNA or gDNA derived from T cells, B-cell-depleted T cells, or PBMCs. Nearly every sample came with metadata listing a de-identified subject ID, COVID-19 status, age in years and sex. A freely available public database, intended as a resource for researchers studying the immune response to SARS-CoV-2, is where the repertoires were released. Subjects who had been exposed to COVID-19, were actively infected with it, or had recovered from it provided the deeply sampled blood TCRbeta repertoires that made up the dataset. Study-wide findings and limitations: Clinical and demographic metadata were provided uncurated, with the amount varying by source and participant.

Regarding this clone: The antigen it binds to is not known. No much larger clone is present one base from it, and per-base qualities are unavailable.

TCRbeta CDR3 regions were amplified from genomic DNA using the immunoSEQ Assay, a bias-controlled multiplex PCR. In the authors' own workflow: Nucleated cell counts per sample were estimated from amplification of reference gene primers within the assay. To quantify the absolute abundance of each unique TCRbeta CDR3 rearrangement, sequence reads were collapsed and filtered. For each sample, productive Simpson clonality was calculated by taking the square root of Simpson's diversity index across productive rearrangements. In TCRdb, the immuneACCESS table is reduced to in-frame sequences with V and J assigned. These tables do not hold every clone; where another copy was compared, an unresolved V gene accounts for under half, and the others remain unexplained. From that table come the V and J calls and clone size; the DNA was used to work out D and trimming. The sample table contains about 130,000 clones; only one count was recorded for roughly 85% of them. The ten largest account for around 3% of the sample.

Via the germline V gene, CDR1 is SQVTM and CDR2 ANQGSEA. The CDR3 measures 12 amino acids from cysteine to phenylalanine. Only CDR3 DNA is held: 36 bases, read in frame from base 1. V was cut back by 5 bases and J by 0 bases, leaving a gap of 6 bases between them. In Seattle, one collaborating source enrolled patients while the infection was active and tracked those patients longitudinally over the course of disease. The collaborating institutions used their own protocols to collect whole blood in K2EDTA tubes. For TCRbeta analysis, collaborators shipped samples as frozen whole blood, isolated PBMCs, or DNA extracted from either of those sample types.

The chain uses TRBV29-1 and TRBJ2-3; no D gene is confidently identified. Sequencing was performed on peripheral blood. The receptor was derived from a woman aged 80 or over with COVID-19, enrolled during active disease. The CDR3: CSVTPSTDTQYF. In nucleotides, the sequence is TGCAGCGTTACTCCTAGCACAGATACGCAGTATTTT.